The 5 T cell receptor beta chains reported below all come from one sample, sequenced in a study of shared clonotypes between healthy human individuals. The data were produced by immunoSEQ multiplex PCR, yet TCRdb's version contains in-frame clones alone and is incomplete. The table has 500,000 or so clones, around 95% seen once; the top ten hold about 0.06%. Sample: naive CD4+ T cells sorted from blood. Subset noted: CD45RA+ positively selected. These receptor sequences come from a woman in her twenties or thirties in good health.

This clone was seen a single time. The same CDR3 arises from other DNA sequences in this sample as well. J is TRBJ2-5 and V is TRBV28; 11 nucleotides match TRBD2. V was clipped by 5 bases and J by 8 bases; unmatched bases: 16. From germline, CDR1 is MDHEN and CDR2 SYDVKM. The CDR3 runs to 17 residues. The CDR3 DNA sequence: TGTGCCAGCAGTCCCTCGGGAATAGCGGGAGGGGTAGAAACCCAGTACTTC. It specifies CASSPSGIAGGVETQYF. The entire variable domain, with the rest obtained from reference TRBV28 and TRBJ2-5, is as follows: DVKVTQSSRYLVKRTGEKVFLECVQDMDHENMFWYRQDPGLGLRLIYFSYDVKMKEKGDIPEGYSVSREKKERFSLILESASTNQTSMYLCASSPSGIAGGVETQYFGPGTRLLVL.

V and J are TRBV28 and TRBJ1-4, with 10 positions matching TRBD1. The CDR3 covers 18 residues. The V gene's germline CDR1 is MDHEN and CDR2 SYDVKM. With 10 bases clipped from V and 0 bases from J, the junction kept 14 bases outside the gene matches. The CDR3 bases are TGTGCCACGAATCCCTCGACAGGGGGCACCGCAACTAATGAAAAACTGTTTTTT. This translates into CATNPSTGGTATNEKLFF. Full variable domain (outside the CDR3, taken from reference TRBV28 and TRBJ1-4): DVKVTQSSRYLVKRTGEKVFLECVQDMDHENMFWYRQDPGLGLRLIYFSYDVKMKEKGDIPEGYSVSREKKERFSLILESASTNQTSMYLCATNPSTGGTATNEKLFFGSGTQLSVL.

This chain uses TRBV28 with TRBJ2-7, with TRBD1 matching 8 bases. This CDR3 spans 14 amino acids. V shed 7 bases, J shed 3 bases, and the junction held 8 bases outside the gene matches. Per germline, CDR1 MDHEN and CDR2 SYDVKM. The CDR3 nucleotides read TGTGCCAGCACCCCGGGACAGGCCGTCTACGAGCAGTACTTC. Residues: CASTPGQAVYEQYF.

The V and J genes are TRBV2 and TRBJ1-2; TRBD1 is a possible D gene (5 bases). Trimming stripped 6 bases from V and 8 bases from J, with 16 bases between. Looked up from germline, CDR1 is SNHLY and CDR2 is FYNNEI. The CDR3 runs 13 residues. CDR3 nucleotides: TGTGCCAGCAGGTCGGGGCATGTGGCGGGCTACACCTTC. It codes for CASRSGHVAGYTF.

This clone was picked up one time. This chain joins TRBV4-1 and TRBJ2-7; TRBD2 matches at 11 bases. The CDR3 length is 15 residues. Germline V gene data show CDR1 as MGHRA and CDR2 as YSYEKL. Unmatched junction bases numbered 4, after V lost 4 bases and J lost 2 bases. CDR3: CASSLLAGVAYEQYF. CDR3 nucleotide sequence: TGCGCCAGCAGCCTACTAGCGGGAGTGGCCTACGAGCAGTACTTC.